This TCR beta chain is from a study of beta chain features in type 1 diabetes. Background on the study: Researchers looked at about 110 million sorted cells across all samples. Whole-study findings and limits: Shorter templates might be favored by PCR, and equally so in patients and in controls. In all four CD4+ subsets, TCRB CDR3 length was significantly, moderately reduced in type 1 diabetes.

The sample holds a few counts of this clone. Its target is unknown. Germline V gene data show CDR1 as SGHTA and CDR2 as FQGNSA. Trimming shortened V by 1 base and J by 5 bases, and 17 bases separated the two germline ends. The CDR3 contains 16 residues. CD45RO/CCR7/CD25/CD127/CD95/CD27 sorting isolated CD4+ naive, central memory, regulatory and stem cell-like memory cells. Every bit of the isolated RNA underwent reverse transcription, so sequencing read expressed TCRB transcripts. The method was immunoSEQ multiplex PCR; TCRdb's version includes in-frame clones alone and lacks a portion of them. The profile shows hundreds of thousands of clones, approximately 12% of them singletons.

The source of this sequence is a man aged 18 to 35 in good health. The sample comprised naive CD4+ T cells from blood. The chain combines TRBV7-2 with TRBJ2-5; a weak D match, TRBD1 (6 bases). DNA for the CDR3: TGTGCCAGCAGCTTAGTTGGGACAAAGTATATGGAGACCCAGTACTTC. This encodes CASSLVGTKYMETQYF. Using reference TRBV7-2 and TRBJ2-5 for the parts outside the CDR3, the full variable domain is GAGVSQSPSNKVTEKGKDVELRCDPISGHTALYWYRQSLGQGLEFLIYFQGNSAPDKSGLPSDRFSAERTGGSVSTLTIQRTQQEDSAVYLCASSLVGTKYMETQYFGPGTRLLVL.